The T cell receptor (beta chain) under discussion was sequenced for a study of T cell repertoires in cytomegalovirus infection. Study-level background: CMV infection together with matching HLA type was indicated by public TCR beta signatures. Study conclusions and caveats: Using cumulative public TCR beta family frequency, the authors identified those who carried CMV together with the relevant HLA.

As for this clonotype: Its antigen is not identified.

TCRdb analysed the reads with MiXCR anew, one entry per CDR3 protein. The sample holds fewer than 300,000 distinct CDR3 sequences; 25% are singletons and the top ten take about 15%. Trimming removed 4 bases from V and 0 bases from J, with 12 bases in between. Germline V gene sequence: CDR1 MNHNY, CDR2 SVGAGI (reference sequence). This CDR3 spans 16 amino acids. The sequence was obtained from a human donor in good health (CMV status not recorded). Some clones in this sample may be carry-over from other donors' samples. Sample: PBMCs. This chain links TRBV6-6 with TRBJ1-4; no clear D. The CDR3 loop is CASSSLPLATNEKLFF. CDR3 DNA: TGTGCCAGCAGTTCCCTCCCACTTGCAACTAATGAAAAACTGTTTTTT.